The rows below give T cell receptor beta chains drawn from one sample of a study of T-cell memory formation after mild COVID-19. TCRdb recomputed calls from the 5' RACE reads with MiXCR, one row per CDR3 protein. The sample includes roughly 560,000 distinct CDR3 sequences, roughly 21% of them seen just once. The sample taken for sequencing was PBMCs or a T cell subset sorted from them (not recorded which). The receptors come from an adult woman who had mild COVID-19 (a few samples of this study predate the infection). Cell type and time point are not known. Both conserved end residues are part of each CDR3. A D gene is named only where the DNA matches it firmly. Only some rows state a clone size, as once, few, many or a class for expanded clones.

clone_size,v_call,d_call,j_call,cdr3_aa,cdr3_nt
NA,TRBV24-1,TRBD1,TRBJ2-2,CATSDLQGGSNTGELFF,TGTGCCACCAGTGATTTACAGGGGGGCTCGAACACCGGGGAGCTGTTTTTT
NA,TRBV27,NA,TRBJ2-1,CASKPRVSGNEQFF,TGTGCCAGCAAACCCAGGGTATCGGGCAATGAGCAGTTCTTC
many,TRBV12-3/TRBV12-4,NA,TRBJ2-5,CASSLRRRQETQYF,TGTGCCAGCAGTTTACGGCGGAGACAAGAGACCCAGTACTTC
many,TRBV5-5,NA,TRBJ2-3,CASKGDTQYF,TGTGCCAGCAAAGGAGATACGCAGTATTTT
NA,TRBV4-3,NA,TRBJ2-1,CASSQDLTGSYNEQFF,TGCGCCAGCAGCCAAGATCTGACCGGCTCCTACAATGAGCAGTTCTTC
few,TRBV5-1,NA,TRBJ2-3,CASSLASGPPGDTQYF,TGCGCCAGCAGCTTGGCCAGCGGACCGCCGGGAGATACGCAGTATTTT
few,TRBV14,NA,TRBJ2-1,CASSPGLNNEQFF,TGTGCCAGCAGCCCAGGACTCAACAATGAGCAGTTCTTC
NA,TRBV6-6,NA,TRBJ1-2,CASKSEGTTDGYTF,TGTGCCAGCAAATCTGAGGGGACTACTGATGGCTACACCTTC
NA,TRBV7-6,TRBD1,TRBJ2-1,CASSPQGNNEQFF,TGTGCCAGCAGTCCACAGGGGAACAATGAGCAGTTCTTC
few,TRBV3-1,TRBD2,TRBJ2-3,CASSPMAGGPTDTQYF,TGTGCCAGCAGCCCCATGGCGGGAGGGCCGACAGATACGCAGTATTTT
NA,TRBV7-3,NA,TRBJ2-2,CASSPQRWDRSGELFF,TGTGCCAGCAGCCCCCAGCGGTGGGACCGCAGCGGGGAGCTGTTTTTT
many,TRBV7-9,NA,TRBJ2-1,CASSSVPGTPSYNEQFF,TGTGCCAGCAGCTCCGTTCCCGGGACTCCTTCCTACAATGAGCAGTTCTTC
NA,TRBV24-1,NA,TRBJ2-3,CATSVSDRTDTQYF,TGTGCCACCAGTGTTTCGGATCGCACAGATACGCAGTATTTT
few,TRBV29-1,TRBD1,TRBJ1-2,CSVQGARGYTF,TGCAGCGTCCAGGGGGCTCGCGGCTACACCTTC
few,TRBV29-1,NA,TRBJ2-7,CSVGRGYSYEQYF,TGCAGCGTTGGGCGTGGGTACTCCTACGAGCAGTACTTC
NA,TRBV7-9,NA,TRBJ2-1,CASSPARYLVF,TGTGCCAGCAGCCCGGCCCGGTACTTGGTCTTC
NA,TRBV12-3/TRBV12-4,NA,TRBJ2-2,CASSSPHIARNTGELFF,TGTGCCAGCAGTTCCCCACATATAGCGAGGAACACCGGGGAGCTGTTTTTT